This T cell receptor beta chain appears in the sequencing data of a study of PD-L1 blockade in urothelial cancer. The germline V and J ends were trimmed by 4 bases and 11 bases, with 13 bases remaining between them. CDR1 is MNHEY and CDR2 is SMNVEV in the germline V gene (reference sequence). CDR3 length: 12 amino acids. Profiling relied on immunoSEQ multiplex PCR, and the TCRdb table lists in-frame clones only, not all of them. Here the sample spans 30,000 to 40,000 clones, around nine tenths being singletons. V is TRBV27 and J is TRBJ2-3, with D tentatively TRBD2 (6 bases). The specimen comprised PBMCs, sampled around atezolizumab (anti-PD-L1) treatment. This TCR came from a man between 65 and 85 years old with urothelial cancer. CDR3 DNA: TGTGCCAGCAGTTCCCCCCCGGGGGAGCAGTATTTT. Translating gives CASSSPPGEQYF.